These 29 T cell receptor beta chains came from one sample sequenced in a study of identical twins. In TCRdb, the 5' RACE reads were re-called with MiXCR into one record per CDR3 protein. The data contain roughly 260,000 distinct CDR3 sequences, 6% to 8.5% of them singletons. These sequences were also reported in another study, on yellow fever vaccine responses in identical twins.

Sequencing was performed on CD8+ T cells sorted from blood. These receptors were collected from a woman between 18 and 29 years old in good health.

This clonotype turned up a few times. This chain links TRBV12-3 or TRBV12-4 with TRBJ2-2, with a possible D match to TRBD2 (6 bases). Deletions cut 4 bases from V and 6 bases from J, with 9 bases between. This CDR3 region has 13 residues. The CDR3 sequence is CASSYGSAGELFF. The CDR3 bases are TGTGCCAGCAGTTACGGGAGCGCCGGGGAGCTGTTTTTT.

This clonotype was observed at least ten times. CDR3 coding DNA: TGCGCCAGCAGCTATGACAGTGGGGCAGATACGCAGTATTTT. It encodes CASSYDSGADTQYF. The chain is built from TRBV5-1 and TRBJ2-3; D might be TRBD1 (5 bases). Per the germline V gene, CDR1 is SGHRS and CDR2 is YFSETQ. V dropped 3 bases and J dropped 4 bases, with 12 bases sitting between them. The CDR3 is made up of 14 amino acids. The complete variable domain, with remaining parts taken from reference TRBV5-1 and TRBJ2-3, reads KAGVTQTPRYLIKTRGQQVTLSCSPISGHRSVSWYQQTPGQGLQFLFEYFSETQRNKGNFPGRFSGRQFSNSRSEMNVSTLELGDSALYLCASSYDSGADTQYFGPGTRLTVL.

This clonotype was counted between two and nine times. This chain uses TRBV28 with TRBJ1-5; TRBD1 matches 7 bases. The CDR3 runs 16 residues. V shed 6 bases and J 4 bases; nucleotides not matched to a gene: 12. Germline CDR1 reads MDHEN; CDR2 reads SYDVKM. CDR3 in amino acids: CASSSNLLQGNQPQHF. In nucleotides, the CDR3 is TGTGCCAGCAGCTCCAACCTGTTACAGGGGAATCAGCCCCAGCATTTT.

This clonotype was observed a few times. Germline and junction disagree at one end, which may indicate a read error. This chain's CDR3 is CAGSWYQETQYF. CDR3 sequence (DNA): TGTGCCGGCAGCTGGTACCAAGAGACCCAGTACTTC. The gene calls are TRBV7-9 and TRBJ2-5; D gene uncertain. Per the germline V gene, CDR1 is SEHNR and CDR2 is FQNEAQ (reference sequence). The CDR3 length is 12 residues.

This clonotype was seen only a few times. In DNA, the CDR3 is TGTGCCAGCAGCCAAGTTATATACAGGGGGTACGCCTACAATGAGCAGTTCTTC. Its protein product is CASSQVIYRGYAYNEQFF. The V and J genes are TRBV14 and TRBJ2-1, with 8 bases lining up with TRBD1. J was trimmed by 2 bases and V by 1 base; bases with no gene match: 10. Germline CDR1 is SGHDN and CDR2 is FVKESK. This CDR3 spans 18 amino acids.

The chain combines TRBV14 with TRBJ2-1; D is tentatively TRBD1 or TRBD2 (5 bases each). The CDR3 contains 15 residues. Germline values: CDR1 SGHDN, CDR2 FVKESK. V was cut by 0 bases and J by 3 bases, with 9 bases left in between. In nucleotides, the CDR3 is TGTGCCAGCAGCCAAGAAGGGGACCTCTACAATGAGCAGTTCTTC. This gives the protein CASSQEGDLYNEQFF.

This clonotype was seen more than once but under ten times. The V call is TRBV7-4, the J call TRBJ2-3; TRBD2 is a possible D gene (5 bases). CDR1 SGHVT and CDR2 SQSDAQ come from the germline V gene. CDR3 length: 13 residues. V lost 7 bases, J lost 6 bases, and 14 bases lay in between. The CDR3 reads CASTLASFDTQYF. CDR3 coding DNA: TGTGCCAGCACCCTGGCTAGCTTTGATACGCAGTATTTT.

This clonotype was recorded a few times. The chain is built from TRBV27 and TRBJ2-1, with D tentatively TRBD1 (6 bases). CDR1 MNHEY and CDR2 SMNVEV come from the germline V gene (reference sequence). The ends were cut back, 6 bases at V and 9 bases at J, with 24 bases in the middle. The CDR3 is 16 amino acids. CDR3 sequence reads: CASSHHDRISSGEQFF. The CDR3 nucleotides read TGTGCCAGCAGCCACCACGACAGGATCTCCTCCGGTGAGCAGTTCTTC.

The sample holds many counts of this clonotype. The genes are TRBV4-1 and TRBJ2-5; D is undetermined. This CDR3 comprises 14 residues. Between the trimmed V and J ends, which lost 6 bases and 3 bases, there was a span of 14 bases. Germline V gene lookup returns CDR1 MGHRA and CDR2 YSYEKL. CDR3: CASSSTQIKETQYF. Here the CDR3 DNA reads TGCGCCAGCAGTTCAACACAAATTAAAGAGACCCAGTACTTC.

The chain is built from TRBV12-3 or TRBV12-4 and TRBJ2-2; perhaps TRBD2 as D (7 bases). Trimming removed 11 bases at V and 7 bases at J, with 17 bases between. This CDR3 has 13 amino acids. CDR3 residues: CACGTGGFGELFF. CDR3 sequence (DNA): TGTGCCTGCGGGACGGGGGGCTTCGGGGAGCTGTTTTTT.

The rearrangement links TRBV18 to TRBJ2-7; 7 bases are a match to TRBD1. Germline CDR1 is KGHSH and CDR2 is LQKENI. Losses at the gene ends were 2 bases for V and 5 bases for J; bases not matched to a gene: 0. The CDR3 consists of 12 residues. In DNA form, the CDR3 reads TGTGCCAGCTCACCAAGGGGGCACGAGCAGTACTTC. It yields the protein CASSPRGHEQYF. Drawing the rest from reference TRBV18 and TRBJ2-7, the complete variable domain is NAGVMQNPRHLVRRRGQEARLRCSPMKGHSHVYWYRQLPEEGLKFMVYLQKENIIDESGMPKERFSAEFPKEGPSILRIQQVVRGDSAAYFCASSPRGHEQYFGPGTRLTVT.

This clonotype showed up just a few times. The genes are TRBV12-3 or TRBV12-4 and TRBJ2-7; 7 bases are a match to TRBD2. J gave up 4 bases and V 5 bases, and 11 bases lay outside the gene matches. CDR3 size: 15 residues. The CDR3 coding sequence is TGTGCCAGCAGTCCCCGGGGAGGGGACTATTACGAGCAGTACTTC. As protein: CASSPRGGDYYEQYF.

J is TRBJ2-7 and V is TRBV5-6, with D tentatively TRBD1 or TRBD2 (6 bases each). Germline V gene lookup returns CDR1 SGHDT and CDR2 YYEEEE. The CDR3 is made up of 12 amino acids. V shed 7 bases and J shed 1 base, with 9 bases lying between them. This CDR3 is CASEGGSYEQYF. The CDR3 DNA follows: TGTGCCAGCGAGGGGGGATCCTACGAGCAGTACTTC.

This clonotype was counted a few times. The chain uses TRBV11-2 and TRBJ2-7; 10 bases match TRBD2. Germline CDR1 is SGHAT and CDR2 is FQNNGV. V lost 5 bases and J lost 2; bases outside the gene matches: 9. The CDR3 is made up of 16 amino acids. The CDR3 sequence: CASSQTTSGSTYEQYF. The CDR3 DNA follows: TGTGCCAGCAGCCAAACGACTAGCGGGTCCACCTACGAGCAGTACTTC.

In this sample, this clonotype turned up many times. The genes are TRBV10-2 and TRBJ2-3; D is perhaps TRBD2 (6 bases). The CDR3 totals 17 residues. Trimming took off 0 bases at V and 6 bases at J, with 19 bases between the two ends. The germline V gene has CDR1 WSHSY and CDR2 SAAADI. CDR3 DNA: TGCGCCAGCAGTGAGTCCAGACTAGGGGAGGTCTGGGATACGCAGTATTTT. Translating it yields CASSESRLGEVWDTQYF.

The chain recombines TRBV6-1 with TRBJ2-6, with D hard to call. Trimming removed 8 bases from V and 0 bases from J, with 5 bases in between. Per the germline V gene, CDR1 is MNHNS and CDR2 is SASEGT. CDR3 size: 13 residues. The CDR3 nucleotides are TGTGCCAGCGGAGCCTCTGGGGCCAACGTCCTGACTTTC. This sequence encodes CASGASGANVLTF.

This rearrangement joins TRBV7-6 to TRBJ2-5; TRBD1 matches at 7 bases. The CDR3 consists of 14 residues. The V and J ends lost 4 bases and 1 base, in that order; junction bases with no gene match: 3. Germline CDR1 is SGHVS and CDR2 is FNYEAQ. The CDR3 DNA follows: TGTGCCAGCAGCTCGAACAGGGGCCAAGAGACCCAGTACTTC. It codes for CASSSNRGQETQYF.

This clonotype was observed a few times. The rearrangement uses TRBV9 and TRBJ1-1; D is unclear. V lost 0 bases and J lost 7, with 10 bases in between. Germline lookup yields CDR1 SGDLS and CDR2 YYNGEE. The CDR3 runs 13 residues. The chain's CDR3 is CASSVEAGIEAFF. In DNA, the CDR3 is TGTGCCAGCAGCGTAGAGGCTGGTATTGAAGCTTTCTTT.

The chain carries TRBV24-1 and TRBJ1-2; TRBD1 agrees at 7 bases. The CDR3 consists of 13 residues. The V segment lost 2 bases and the J segment 7 bases; nucleotides outside the gene matches: 3. In germline, CDR1 is KGHDR, CDR2 SFDVKD. In DNA, the CDR3 is TGTGCCACCAGTGATTCGGGACAGCTTGGCTACACCTTC. Translation gives CATSDSGQLGYTF.

This clonotype was seen ten or more times. The chain recombines TRBV29-1 with TRBJ2-7; D gene ambiguous. Trimming left V 1 base short and J 0 bases short, with 13 bases between. The CDR3 runs to 15 residues. Per germline, CDR1 SQVTM and CDR2 ANQGSEA. For the CDR3, the DNA is TGCAGCGTTGAAGTGGACCGGCTCGCCTCCTACGAGCAGTACTTC. Translation gives CSVEVDRLASYEQYF.

There are many counts of this clonotype. The rearrangement links TRBV10-3 to TRBJ1-4, with D possibly being TRBD1 (5 bases). The germline V gene has CDR1 ENHRY and CDR2 SYGVKD. The CDR3 spans 16 residues. The V end lost 6 bases, the J end lost 5 bases, and 19 bases lay between the germline ends. In DNA form, the CDR3 reads TGTGCCATCAGCCATACAGGAGGGGATGGGAATGAAAAACTGTTTTTT. Its translation is CAISHTGGDGNEKLFF.

This clonotype was recorded many times. The rearrangement uses TRBV29-1 and TRBJ2-1; D ambiguous. Germline-derived CDR1 and CDR2 are SQVTM and ANQGSEA. The V end lost 1 base, the J end lost 6 bases, and 10 bases lay between the germline ends. CDR3 size: 13 residues. The CDR3 DNA follows: TGCAGCGTTGAAGTTCCATTACTCAATGAGCAGTTCTTC. Translation gives CSVEVPLLNEQFF.

This clonotype was observed at least ten times. The rearrangement uses TRBV28 and TRBJ2-7; D may be TRBD1 or TRBD2 (6 bases each). Trimming shortened V by 5 bases and J by 5 bases, and 10 bases separated the two germline ends. Germline V lookup: CDR1 MDHEN, CDR2 SYDVKM. This CDR3 is 12 amino acids long. For the CDR3, the DNA is TGTGCCAGCAGTGAGGGGGGAAACGAGCAGTACTTC. It encodes CASSEGGNEQYF.

This clonotype has at least ten counts. The genes are TRBV5-1 and TRBJ2-2, with D uncertain. The CDR3 runs to 11 residues. Germline CDR1 SGHRS, CDR2 YFSETQ. Trimming left V 7 bases short and J 8 bases short, with 9 bases between. The CDR3 is CASGVQGELFF. For the CDR3, the DNA is TGCGCCAGCGGTGTTCAGGGGGAGCTGTTTTTT.

V is TRBV28 and J is TRBJ2-2, with a possible D match to TRBD1 (5 bases). The CDR3 sequence is 14 residues long. V was pared by 3 bases and J by 3 bases, with 8 bases between. CDR1 and CDR2 (germline): MDHEN, SYDVKM. The CDR3 coding sequence is TGTGCCAGCAGTTTCCAGGGCCACACCGGGGAGCTGTTTTTT. It is translated as CASSFQGHTGELFF.

The chain uses TRBV27 and TRBJ2-1; D unclear. Germline CDR1 is MNHEY and CDR2 is SMNVEV (reference sequence). The V gene lost 1 base and the J gene lost 0 bases, with 10 bases spanning the gap. The CDR3 length is 16 residues. The CDR3 nucleotides read TGTGCCAGCAGTTTATATGCGAGCAGCTCCTACAATGAGCAGTTCTTC. It translates to CASSLYASSSYNEQFF.

There are many counts of this clonotype. The V gene is TRBV27, the J gene TRBJ2-7; D is uncertain. This CDR3 contains 14 residues. V lost 0 bases, J lost 3 bases, and 9 bases lay in between. Germline values: CDR1 MNHEY, CDR2 SMNVEV (reference sequence). CDR3 protein: CASSLSGGLYEQYF. The CDR3 nucleotides read TGTGCCAGCAGTTTATCGGGTGGCCTCTACGAGCAGTACTTC.

This clonotype showed up many times. The genes are TRBV29-1 and TRBJ2-7; D remains unclear. The CDR3 runs to 13 residues. V was shortened by 8 bases and J by 0 bases, with 14 bases between the two germline ends. CDR1 is SQVTM, CDR2 ANQGSEA, per germline. The chain's CDR3 is CSPKGLLSYEQYF. The CDR3 bases are TGCAGCCCCAAAGGTCTCCTCTCCTACGAGCAGTACTTC.

The V gene is TRBV27, the J gene TRBJ2-7; TRBD2 agrees at 7 bases. The CDR3 sequence is 13 residues long. Germline V gene lookup returns CDR1 MNHEY and CDR2 SMNVEV (reference sequence). Trimming took 7 bases from V and 3 from J; bases not matched to a gene: 6. The CDR3: CASTWGGGYEQYF. For the CDR3, the DNA is TGTGCCAGCACTTGGGGGGGGGGCTACGAGCAGTACTTC.